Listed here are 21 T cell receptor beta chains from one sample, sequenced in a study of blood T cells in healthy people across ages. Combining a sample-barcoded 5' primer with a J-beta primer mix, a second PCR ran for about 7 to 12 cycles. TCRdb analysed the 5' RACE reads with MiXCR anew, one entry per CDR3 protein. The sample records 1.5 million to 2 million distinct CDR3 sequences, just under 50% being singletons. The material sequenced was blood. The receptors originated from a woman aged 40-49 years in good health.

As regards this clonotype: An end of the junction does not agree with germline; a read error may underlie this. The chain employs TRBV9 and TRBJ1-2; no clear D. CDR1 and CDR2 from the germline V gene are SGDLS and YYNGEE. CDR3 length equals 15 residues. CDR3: CASSVEALANYGYTF. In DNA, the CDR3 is TGTGCCAGTAGCGTAGAAGCATTGGCTAACTATGGCTACACCTTC.

The CDR3 reads CASSLPLAGSQETQYF. For the CDR3, the DNA is TGTGCCAGCAGCTTGCCCCTAGCGGGGTCCCAAGAGACCCAGTACTTC. The rearrangement uses TRBV5-5 and TRBJ2-5; TRBD2 matches at 9 bases. Germline CDR1 is SGHKS and CDR2 is YYEKEE (reference sequence). J lost 1 base, V lost 1 base, and 5 bases had no gene match. This CDR3 comprises 16 residues.

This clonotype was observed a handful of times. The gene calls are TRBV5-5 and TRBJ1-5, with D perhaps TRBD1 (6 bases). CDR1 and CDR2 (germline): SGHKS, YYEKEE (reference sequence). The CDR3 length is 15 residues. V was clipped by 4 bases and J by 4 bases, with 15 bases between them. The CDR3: CASSPDPGANQPQHF. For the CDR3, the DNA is TGTGCCAGCAGCCCCGACCCGGGGGCAAATCAGCCCCAGCATTTT.

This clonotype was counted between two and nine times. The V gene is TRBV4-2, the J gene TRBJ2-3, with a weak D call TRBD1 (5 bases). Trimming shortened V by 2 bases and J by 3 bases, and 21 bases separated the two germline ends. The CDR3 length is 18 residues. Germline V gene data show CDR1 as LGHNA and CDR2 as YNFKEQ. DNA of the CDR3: TGTGCCAGCAGCCAAATAGATTTTGGAAGGGGTGATACAGATACGCAGTATTTT. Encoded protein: CASSQIDFGRGDTDTQYF.

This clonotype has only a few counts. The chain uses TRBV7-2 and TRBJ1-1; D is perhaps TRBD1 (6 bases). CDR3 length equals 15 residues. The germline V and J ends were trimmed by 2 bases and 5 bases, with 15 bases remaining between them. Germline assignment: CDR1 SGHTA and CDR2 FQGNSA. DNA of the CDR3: TGTGCCAGCAGCTTAAGCATCACAGGGACAACTGAAGCTTTCTTT. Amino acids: CASSLSITGTTEAFF.

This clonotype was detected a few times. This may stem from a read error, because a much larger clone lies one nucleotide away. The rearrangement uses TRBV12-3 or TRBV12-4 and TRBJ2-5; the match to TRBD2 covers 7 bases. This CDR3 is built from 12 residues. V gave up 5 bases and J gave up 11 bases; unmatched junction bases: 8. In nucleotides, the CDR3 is TGTGCCAGCAGTGGACTAGGCAATGAGCAGTACTTC. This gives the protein CASSGLGNEQYF.

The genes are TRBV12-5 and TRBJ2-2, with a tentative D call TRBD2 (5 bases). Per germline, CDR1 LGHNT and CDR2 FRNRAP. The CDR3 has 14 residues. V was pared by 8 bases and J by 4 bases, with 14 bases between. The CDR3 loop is CASSLRETTGELFF. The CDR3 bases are TGTGCTAGTTCATTAAGGGAGACCACCGGGGAGCTGTTTTTT.

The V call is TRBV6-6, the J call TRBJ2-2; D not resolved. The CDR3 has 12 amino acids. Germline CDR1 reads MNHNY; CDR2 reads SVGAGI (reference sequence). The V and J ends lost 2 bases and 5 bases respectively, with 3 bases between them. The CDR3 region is CASSYVTGELFF. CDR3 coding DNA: TGTGCCAGCAGTTACGTTACCGGGGAGCTGTTTTTT.

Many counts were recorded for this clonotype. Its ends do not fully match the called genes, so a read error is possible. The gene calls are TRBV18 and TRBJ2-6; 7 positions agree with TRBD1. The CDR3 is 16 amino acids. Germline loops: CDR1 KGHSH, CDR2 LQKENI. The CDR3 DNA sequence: TGTGCCAGCTCGCCACAGGGGAAGTCTGGGGCCAACGTCCTGACTTTC. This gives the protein CASSPQGKSGANVLTF.

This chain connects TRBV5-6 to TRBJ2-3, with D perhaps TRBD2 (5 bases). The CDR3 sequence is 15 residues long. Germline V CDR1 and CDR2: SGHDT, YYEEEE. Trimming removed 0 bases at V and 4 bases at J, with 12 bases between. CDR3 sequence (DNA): TGTGCCAGCAGCTTGGGTCCCGCGGGCCCAGATACGCAGTATTTT. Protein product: CASSLGPAGPDTQYF.

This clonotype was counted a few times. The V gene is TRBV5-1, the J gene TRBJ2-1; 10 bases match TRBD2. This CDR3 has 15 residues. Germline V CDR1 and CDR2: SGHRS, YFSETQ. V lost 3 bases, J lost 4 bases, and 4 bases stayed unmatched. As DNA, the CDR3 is TGCGCCAGCAGCTCAACTAGCGGGGTTTACAATGAGCAGTTCTTC. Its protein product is CASSSTSGVYNEQFF.

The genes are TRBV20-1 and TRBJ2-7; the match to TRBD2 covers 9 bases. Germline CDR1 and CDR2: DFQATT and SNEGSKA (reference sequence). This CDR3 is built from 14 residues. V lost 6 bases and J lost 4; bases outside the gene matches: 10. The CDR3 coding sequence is TGCAGTGCCCGAGCGGGGGGACCACAATACGAGCAGTACTTC. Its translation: CSARAGGPQYEQYF.

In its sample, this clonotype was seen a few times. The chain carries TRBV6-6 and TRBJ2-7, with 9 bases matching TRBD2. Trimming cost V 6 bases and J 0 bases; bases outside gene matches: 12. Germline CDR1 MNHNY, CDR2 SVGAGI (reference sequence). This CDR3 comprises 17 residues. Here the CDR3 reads CASRGYSGGRNSYEQYF. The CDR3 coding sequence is TGTGCCAGCAGAGGTTACAGCGGGGGGCGTAACTCCTACGAGCAGTACTTC.

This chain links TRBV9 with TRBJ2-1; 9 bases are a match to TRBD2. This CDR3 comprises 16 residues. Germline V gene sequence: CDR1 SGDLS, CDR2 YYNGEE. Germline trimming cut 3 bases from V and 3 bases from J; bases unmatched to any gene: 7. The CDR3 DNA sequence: TGTGCCAGCAGCGCCTCGGGACTAGCTGGCTACAATGAGCAGTTCTTC. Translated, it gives CASSASGLAGYNEQFF.

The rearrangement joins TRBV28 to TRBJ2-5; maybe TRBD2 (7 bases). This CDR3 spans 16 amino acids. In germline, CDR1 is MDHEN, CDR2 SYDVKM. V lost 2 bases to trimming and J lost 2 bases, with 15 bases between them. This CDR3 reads CASSLRGGPGQETQYF. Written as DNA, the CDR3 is TGTGCCAGCAGTTTAAGGGGGGGACCTGGACAAGAGACCCAGTACTTC.

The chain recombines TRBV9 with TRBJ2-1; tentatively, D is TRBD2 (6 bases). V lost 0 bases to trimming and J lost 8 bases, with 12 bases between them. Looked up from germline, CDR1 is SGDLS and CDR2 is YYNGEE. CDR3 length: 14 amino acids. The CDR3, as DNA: TGTGCCAGCAGCGTAGAGGACGAGCGGGATGAGCAGTTCTTC. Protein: CASSVEDERDEQFF.

The DNA for the CDR3 is TGTGCCAGCAGACAAAACGGGGGCCGCAGCTACAATGAGCAGTTCTTC. It is translated as CASRQNGGRSYNEQFF. The chain is built from TRBV7-2 and TRBJ2-1, with D perhaps given as TRBD1 or TRBD2 (6 bases each). CDR1 and CDR2 (germline): SGHTA, FQGNSA. The CDR3 extends over 16 amino acids. Trimming removed 6 bases from V and 3 bases from J, with 18 bases in between. Variable domain in full (rest from reference TRBV7-2 and TRBJ2-1): GAGVSQSPSNKVTEKGKDVELRCDPISGHTALYWYRQSLGQGLEFLIYFQGNSAPDKSGLPSDRFSAERTGGSVSTLTIQRTQQEDSAVYLCASRQNGGRSYNEQFFGPGTRLTVL.

Here the CDR3 reads CASSQKGADSLQYF. In DNA, the CDR3 is TGCGCCAGCAGCCAAAAAGGGGCAGACTCCTTGCAGTATTTT. The J gene is TRBJ2-3, the V gene TRBV4-3; possible D gene TRBD1, 5 bases. V lost 2 bases, J lost 11 bases, and 17 bases lay in between. Germline V gives CDR1 LGHNA, CDR2 YSLEER. CDR3 size: 14 residues.

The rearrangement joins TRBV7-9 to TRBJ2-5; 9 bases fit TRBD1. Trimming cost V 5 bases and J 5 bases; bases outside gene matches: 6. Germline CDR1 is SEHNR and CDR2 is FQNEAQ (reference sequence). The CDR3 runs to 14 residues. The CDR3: CASSHTGGWETQYF. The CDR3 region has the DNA TGTGCCAGCAGCCATACAGGGGGCTGGGAGACCCAGTACTTC. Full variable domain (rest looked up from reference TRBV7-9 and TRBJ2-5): DTGVSQNPRHKITKRGQNVTFRCDPISEHNRLYWYRQTLGQGPEFLTYFQNEAQLEKSRLLSDRFSAERPKGSFSTLEIQRTEQGDSAMYLCASSHTGGWETQYFGPGTRLLVL.

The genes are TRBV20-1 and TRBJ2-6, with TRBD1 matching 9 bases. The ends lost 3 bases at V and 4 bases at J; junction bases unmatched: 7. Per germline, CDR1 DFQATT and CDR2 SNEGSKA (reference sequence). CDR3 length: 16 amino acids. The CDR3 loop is CSARAGTGPGANVLTF. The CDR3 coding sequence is TGCAGTGCTAGGGCCGGGACAGGGCCCGGGGCCAACGTCCTGACTTTC.

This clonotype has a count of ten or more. CDR3 in DNA: TGTGCCAGCCAAACCGGGACAGGGGGCTACGAGCAGTACTTC. Translated: CASQTGTGGYEQYF. This chain connects TRBV5-6 to TRBJ2-7; 11 nucleotides line up with TRBD1. CDR3 size: 14 residues. With V trimmed by 7 bases and J by 3 bases, 6 bases remained unmatched. Looked up from germline, CDR1 is SGHDT and CDR2 is YYEEEE.